The rows below give T cell receptor beta chains drawn from one sample of a study of blood T cell repertoires in COVID-19. Using immunoSEQ multiplex PCR, the repertoire was profiled, and TCRdb retains in-frame clones only, with some absent. The sample lists fewer than 80,000 clones; 65% to 90% were seen once. Sequences were obtained from peripheral blood. All receptors come from a man older than 75 with COVID-19, enrolled during active disease. Each CDR3 is given with its conserved first and last residue. A D gene is named only where the DNA matches it firmly. A row's size may be missing; if present it is once, few, many or a size class.

D gene	V gene	clone size	J gene	CDR3 DNA	CDR3 protein
.	TRBV4-1	.	TRBJ2-2	TGCGCCAGCAGCCAAGATATCAGGGCGAACACCGGGGAGCTGTTTTTT	CASSQDIRANTGELFF
TRBD1	TRBV28	.	TRBJ1-5	TGTGCCAGCTGGGGGACAGGTTCTGGGCCCCAGCATTTT	CASWGTGSGPQHF
.	TRBV19	.	TRBJ1-1	TGTGCCAGTAGTTCGGGTCGGAACACTGAAGCTTTCTTT	CASSSGRNTEAFF
.	TRBV11-3	.	TRBJ2-3	TGTGCCAGCAGCTTAGTAAGGGGCCTATCCTCTTGGGATACGCAGTATTTT	CASSLVRGLSSWDTQYF
.	TRBV6-5	.	TRBJ1-1	TGTGCCAGCAGTTTCGGCAGGGGAAACACTGAAGCTTTCTTT	CASSFGRGNTEAFF
.	TRBV6-5	once	TRBJ1-2	TGTGCCAGCAGGGCGGAAACGCATGGCGGCTACACCTTC	CASRAETHGGYTF
.	TRBV7-2	.	TRBJ1-6	TGTGCCAGCAGCTTGATGGGGGGTCGCACCTATAATTCACCCCTCCACTTT	CASSLMGGRTYNSPLHF
.	TRBV7-2	.	TRBJ1-6	TGTGCCAGCAGCTTTGAGTTTTATAATTCACCCCTCCACTTT	CASSFEFYNSPLHF
TRBD1	TRBV4-1	few	TRBJ1-3	TGCGCCAGCAGCCAGACAGGGGTCTCTGGAAACACCATATATTTT	CASSQTGVSGNTIYF
.	TRBV5-1	.	TRBJ2-5	TGCGCCAGCAGCTTGGTCTTGGCCTTCGAGACCCAGTACTTC	CASSLVLAFETQYF
.	TRBV3-1/TRBV3-2	.	TRBJ1-4	TGTGCCAGCAGCCCCCCAGGGTCTCTTGAAAAACTGTTTTTT	CASSPPGSLEKLFF
TRBD1	TRBV18	.	TRBJ1-4	TGTGCCAGCTCACCAGCTGGACAGGGGTTGAGGGAAAAACTGTTTTTT	CASSPAGQGLREKLFF
TRBD1	TRBV6-6	few	TRBJ1-6	TGTGCCAGCAGTCAAAGACAGGGTTGGAATTCACCCCTCCACTTT	CASSQRQGWNSPLHF
.	TRBV24-1	.	TRBJ1-3	TGTGCCACCAGTGCCTCGGGGGGAAACACCATATATTTT	CATSASGGNTIYF
.	TRBV28	.	TRBJ2-3	TGTGCCAGCAGTTTAAGCTATTCAGATACGCAGTATTTT	CASSLSYSDTQYF
TRBD2	TRBV6-5	.	TRBJ2-3	TGTGCCAGCAGTAGAGCGGGGGCGACAGATACGCAGTATTTT	CASSRAGATDTQYF
.	TRBV25-1	.	TRBJ2-5	TGTGCCAGCAGTGAATCGAGCTGGCAAGAGACCCAGTACTTC	CASSESSWQETQYF
TRBD1	TRBV9	.	TRBJ1-3	TGTGCCAGCAGCTCGGGCCGGGACAGCTCTGGAAACACCATATATTTT	CASSSGRDSSGNTIYF
TRBD1	TRBV18	once	TRBJ1-5	TGTGCCAGCTCACTGACAGGGGCCGGTCAGCCCCAGCATTTT	CASSLTGAGQPQHF
.	TRBV29-1	.	TRBJ2-5	TGCAGCGTTGAGCGGCAGGGACAAGAGACCCAGTACTTC	CSVERQGQETQYF
.	TRBV6-1	few	TRBJ1-1	TGTGCCAGCAGTGCCCGGGACACTGGATTTAACACTGAAGCTTTCTTT	CASSARDTGFNTEAFF
TRBD1	TRBV10-2	.	TRBJ1-2	TGCGCCAGCCGCCCCCCGGGACAGGGATCTGGCTACACCTTC	CASRPPGQGSGYTF
.	TRBV11-2	once	TRBJ1-6	TGTGCCAGCAGCTGGGGGCAGGGTAATTCACCCCTCCACTTT	CASSWGQGNSPLHF